This is a list of T cell receptor beta chains from one sample in a study of T cell responses to AZD1222 COVID-19 vaccine. TCRdb's table, derived via immunoSEQ multiplex PCR, lists solely in-frame clones and lacks some. The table includes about 76,000 clones, 65% to 80% detected once. The material was peripheral blood, obtained 28 days after the second dose of the MenACWY control vaccine. These receptors were obtained from an adult who received the MenACWY meningococcal vaccine as a control. Each CDR3 is given without its conserved first and last residue. D genes are given only for firm matches.

D gene	V gene	J gene	CDR3 protein
-	TRBV28	TRBJ1-5	ASSPHETQH
-	TRBV11-2	TRBJ2-6	ASSLGGDITFNVLT
TRBD2	TRBV27	TRBJ2-3	ASSSRGLVRSASGGPGHGTQY
TRBD1	TRBV10-1	TRBJ1-2	ASRTGGYGYT
-	TRBV6-5	TRBJ1-2	ASSYSGAETYYGYT
-	TRBV28	TRBJ1-2	ASSSPTGGGYT
TRBD2	TRBV2	TRBJ2-2	ASKDREATGELF
-	TRBV6-2/TRBV6-3	TRBJ1-2	ASSYSGIDGYT
-	TRBV7-9	TRBJ2-1	ASSLAHRAYNEQF
-	TRBV19	TRBJ1-5	ASTISGNQPQH
TRBD1	TRBV5-1	TRBJ2-3	ASSYWTGDSDTQY
TRBD1	TRBV5-5	TRBJ1-2	ASSPGGVYGYT
-	TRBV15	TRBJ1-1	ATSREQRMNTEAF
-	TRBV28	TRBJ2-1	ASHSGYYNEQF
TRBD2	TRBV5-1	TRBJ2-3	ASSLALAGADTQY
TRBD2	TRBV29-1	TRBJ2-1	SVAGGPSYNEQF
-	TRBV7-8	TRBJ2-1	ASSLAMAGSSYNEQF
-	TRBV2	TRBJ2-3	ASETLGSPTDTQY
-	TRBV19	TRBJ1-1	ASSNPGLGTEAF
-	TRBV19	TRBJ2-7	ATSENNGREQY
-	TRBV5-6	TRBJ1-2	ASSLGQSYGYT
TRBD2	TRBV30	TRBJ2-1	AWSSGGRRF
TRBD1	TRBV5-6	TRBJ2-3	ASSLGTGKSDTQY
TRBD2	TRBV7-9	TRBJ2-1	ASSSRTSGDPEQF
-	TRBV4-1	TRBJ1-6	ASSQVAGVYNSPLH
-	TRBV28	TRBJ1-1	ASSPFGGNAEAF
-	TRBV19	TRBJ1-1	ASSTQRQPEAF
-	TRBV5-1	TRBJ1-1	ASSLALIRSYTEAF
TRBD1	TRBV6-5	TRBJ2-3	ASSYGQGATDTQY
TRBD2	TRBV29-1	TRBJ2-3	SVEGLAGGWTQY
-	TRBV18	TRBJ1-1	ASSPVRRDTEAF
-	TRBV4-1	TRBJ2-3	ASSRTRPGGSTDTQY
-	TRBV5-1	TRBJ1-5	ASSLEGLSNQPQH
TRBD2	TRBV5-4	TRBJ2-1	ASSPAGGAGGRNEQF
-	TRBV11-2	TRBJ2-2	ASSSPGTGTGELF
-	TRBV6-5	TRBJ2-7	ASRRFRTSSYEQY
TRBD2	TRBV18	TRBJ2-7	ASSPGLAGGYEQY
-	TRBV5-6	TRBJ2-1	ASSPRGGLGRNEQF
-	TRBV6-5	TRBJ1-6	ASSYSGNSPLH
-	TRBV2	TRBJ2-2	ASRRGELF
-	TRBV29-1	TRBJ2-2	SVQRDSGELF
-	TRBV30	TRBJ1-6	AQRHGNSPLH
-	TRBV6-5	TRBJ1-1	ASSYSIAGSSEAF
-	TRBV27	TRBJ2-1	ASSSTTGSYNEQF
-	TRBV28	TRBJ1-2	ASLPAIDGALYT
-	TRBV2	TRBJ2-1	ASSASGNRANEQF
-	TRBV5-4	TRBJ2-1	ASSNGVYNEQF
-	TRBV2	TRBJ1-5	ASSTEYSNQPQH
-	TRBV3-1/TRBV3-2	TRBJ1-6	ASSQDDRKSSSYNSPLH
TRBD1	TRBV6-5	TRBJ1-2	ASSYGRGQYGYT
TRBD2	TRBV5-1	TRBJ2-1	ASSEGTNNEQF
-	TRBV19	TRBJ1-1	ASSIEQGTEAF
-	TRBV14	TRBJ1-1	ASSQGKGGWTEAF
-	TRBV2	TRBJ1-1	ASSETGWAEAF
TRBD1	TRBV2	TRBJ1-1	ASSEGTGGYNTEAF
-	TRBV7-2	TRBJ2-7	ASSLAESYEQY
-	TRBV5-5	TRBJ2-7	ASSLASVQSSYEQY
TRBD1	TRBV6-1	TRBJ1-1	ASREDRGRWTEAF
-	TRBV6-5	TRBJ2-2	ASSYSTDNTGELF